These T cell receptor beta chains were read from a single sample in a study of cytomegalovirus exposure and HLA in healthy donors. The assay was immunoSEQ multiplex PCR, and TCRdb's table has in-frame clones only and misses some. The table has roughly 200,000 clones, 79% seen once; the top ten hold 1.5% to 1.7%. Source material: PBMCs. The receptors derive from a girl between 5 and 17 years old in good health and CMV-seropositive. The CDR3 runs from the conserved cysteine through the conserved F or W. D genes are given only for firm matches. Rows give clone size only sometimes, using once, few, many, or a class for an expanded clone.

J | D | size | V | DNA | CDR3
TRBJ1-4 | - | - | TRBV5-1 | TGCGCCAGCAGCGTTGGGGCAGGAGCAACTAATGAAAAACTGTTTTTT | CASSVGAGATNEKLFF
TRBJ2-5 | TRBD1 | few | TRBV6-1 | TGTGCCAGCAGTGGGGGGACAGGGTTGGAGACCCAGTACTTC | CASSGGTGLETQYF
TRBJ2-2 | - | - | TRBV7-8 | TGTGCCAGCAGCTTATTTCAGGGCCCCACCGGGGAGCTGTTTTTT | CASSLFQGPTGELFF
TRBJ1-4 | - | few | TRBV7-9 | TGTGCCAGCAGCGACACGCAGGGGGAAAAACTGTTTTTT | CASSDTQGEKLFF
TRBJ1-1 | TRBD1 | - | TRBV5-5 | TGTGCCAGCAGCTCCATGGACAGGGCCTTGAACAAAGCTTTCTTT | CASSSMDRALNKAFF
TRBJ1-1 | - | - | TRBV7-2 | TGTGCCAGCAGCTTAGGGCCCAAACAGCTAATAGTAGGTAACACTGAAGCTTTCTTT | CASSLGPKQLIVGNTEAFF
TRBJ2-7 | TRBD2 | - | TRBV7-2 | TGTGCCAGCAGCCAAAGCGGGGGTCTACCCTACGAGCAGTACTTC | CASSQSGGLPYEQYF
TRBJ1-2 | - | - | TRBV5-1 | TGCGCCAGCAGCTTGGACCCGACGGGTATCTACACCTTC | CASSLDPTGIYTF
TRBJ2-7 | - | - | TRBV5-6 | TGTGCCAGCAGCTTGGCCCGGGAGCAGTACTTC | CASSLAREQYF
TRBJ2-1 | - | - | TRBV7-2 | TGTGCCAGCAGGGGTGGGGGACTGGGCCACAATGAGCAGTTCTTC | CASRGGGLGHNEQFF
TRBJ1-6 | - | - | TRBV9 | TGTGCCAGCAGCACGAGGGATTCACCCCTCCACTTT | CASSTRDSPLHF
TRBJ2-7 | TRBD2 | - | TRBV29-1 | TGCAGCGTTGAAGATCTTAGGACTAGCGTGGGATCCTACGAGCAGTACTTC | CSVEDLRTSVGSYEQYF
TRBJ2-4 | TRBD1 | - | TRBV5-6 | TGTGCCAGCAGCCACCGGGACAGGGATCACATTCAGTACTTC | CASSHRDRDHIQYF
TRBJ1-5 | - | - | TRBV19 | TGTGCCAGTAGTTCGGGGGGGCAATATAGCAATCAGCCCCAGCATTTT | CASSSGGQYSNQPQHF
TRBJ1-2 | TRBD1 | - | TRBV27 | TGTGCCAGCAGTTCTGAACAGGGGGCGCGAGGCTACACCTTC | CASSSEQGARGYTF
TRBJ2-7 | TRBD2 | - | TRBV2 | TGTGCCAGCAGTGAAGAGGCGGGGGGGCTCTACGAGCAGTACTTC | CASSEEAGGLYEQYF
TRBJ2-6 | - | - | TRBV6-5 | TGTGCCAGCAGCCGCTACAGCTCTGGGGCCAACGTCCTGACTTTC | CASSRYSSGANVLTF
TRBJ1-5 | TRBD1 | - | TRBV10-3 | TGTGCCAGGAACCGGGACAGGGTCAATCAGCCCCAGCATTTT | CARNRDRVNQPQHF
TRBJ1-2 | TRBD1 | - | TRBV4-1 | TGCGCCAGCAGCCCCCAGGGGGCACCCTATGGCTACACCTTC | CASSPQGAPYGYTF
TRBJ2-1 | TRBD1 | few | TRBV6-4 | TGTGCCAGCAGTCCCGATAGGGGGACAGGGGATGATGAGCAGTTCTTC | CASSPDRGTGDDEQFF
TRBJ1-2 | TRBD1 | few | TRBV2 | TGTGCCAGCAGTGAAGCGGGACAGCTTAACTATGGCTACACCTTC | CASSEAGQLNYGYTF
TRBJ2-3 | - | few | TRBV2 | TGTGCCAGCAGTGTTAAGCCCCCTAGCACAGATACGCAGTATTTT | CASSVKPPSTDTQYF
TRBJ2-1 | TRBD2 | - | TRBV6-5 | TGTGCCAGCAGCCCGACTAGCGGGGGATTTGGTGAGCAGTTCTTC | CASSPTSGGFGEQFF
TRBJ2-3 | - | once | TRBV7-2 | TGTGCCAGCAGGGGCGGGGTGGATACGCAGTATTTT | CASRGGVDTQYF
TRBJ2-7 | TRBD1 | - | TRBV5-1 | TGCGCCAGCAGCCGACAGGGAGCGACCTACGAGCAGTACTTC | CASSRQGATYEQYF
TRBJ2-7 | TRBD2 | - | TRBV14 | TGTGCCAGCCGACTAGCGGGGAACGGCGAGCAGTACTTC | CASRLAGNGEQYF
TRBJ2-5 | - | - | TRBV6-5 | TGTGCCAGCAGAACGGGACTCTTAAAAGAGACCCAGTACTTC | CASRTGLLKETQYF
TRBJ2-3 | - | few | TRBV7-2 | TGTGCCAGCAGCTTTGGACTGGCACACGATACGCAGTATTTT | CASSFGLAHDTQYF
TRBJ2-1 | TRBD1 | once | TRBV2 | TGTGCCAGCAGCCAATTGATCCGGACAGGGAAGAATGAGCAGTTCTTC | CASSQLIRTGKNEQFF
TRBJ2-3 | - | - | TRBV6-6 | TGTGCCAGCAGTTCAGGGATAAGGAGCACAGATACGCAGTATTTT | CASSSGIRSTDTQYF
TRBJ2-1 | - | few | TRBV7-9 | TGTGCCAGCAGCTTTCCGAGTAGCTCCTACAATGAGCAGTTCTTC | CASSFPSSSYNEQFF
TRBJ2-2 | TRBD1 | few | TRBV5-4 | TGTGCCAGCAGCTTGGGGACAGGGGTCCCCGGGGAGCTGTTTTTT | CASSLGTGVPGELFF
TRBJ1-1 | TRBD1 | - | TRBV10-3 | TGTGCCATCAGTGGAACAGGGGGAAGCACTGAAGCTTTCTTT | CAISGTGGSTEAFF
TRBJ1-4 | TRBD1 | - | TRBV4-1 | TGCGCCAGCAGCCTTACGGACAGGGGGAATGAAAAACTGTTTTTT | CASSLTDRGNEKLFF
TRBJ2-1 | - | - | TRBV4-1 | TGCGCCAGCAGCCAGCCCTTGGAGAAATACAATGAGCAGTTCTTC | CASSQPLEKYNEQFF
TRBJ1-1 | - | - | TRBV19 | TGTGCCAGTAGTATAGTTGACGGGGAATTCACTGAAGCTTTCTTT | CASSIVDGEFTEAFF
TRBJ1-1 | - | - | TRBV6-1 | TGTGCCAGCATGTGGGACATGAACACTGAAGCTTTCTTT | CASMWDMNTEAFF
TRBJ1-5 | - | - | TRBV7-8 | TGTGCCAGCAGCTTACTGGGAGCCAATCAGCCCCAGCATTTT | CASSLLGANQPQHF
TRBJ1-2 | TRBD1 | - | TRBV7-2 | TGTGCCAGCAGGGTGACAGGGGGCGAAACAGGCTACACCTTC | CASRVTGGETGYTF
TRBJ1-1 | - | - | TRBV11-2 | TGTGCCAGCAGCTTAGGAGGGTTCAACACTGAAGCTTTCTTT | CASSLGGFNTEAFF
TRBJ1-1 | TRBD1 | - | TRBV9 | TGTGCCAGCAGCGTAGGCCCAGGGGGCGGATTAGGCGCTGAAGCTTTCTTT | CASSVGPGGGLGAEAFF
TRBJ2-7 | TRBD1 | - | TRBV19 | TGTGCCAGTAGTGTGGGGGACAGGGGGTTCTCCTACGAGCAGTACTTC | CASSVGDRGFSYEQYF
TRBJ1-1 | - | few | TRBV6-6 | TGTGCCAGCAGTTACGGGGGGTTCGGCACTGAAGCTTTCTTT | CASSYGGFGTEAFF
TRBJ1-2 | - | - | TRBV7-2 | TGTGCCAGCAGCCCGCGGGACCTATATGGCTACACCTTC | CASSPRDLYGYTF
TRBJ1-6 | - | - | TRBV19 | TGTGCCAGTAGTATAGACCCGACTCTCTATAATTCACCCCTCCACTTT | CASSIDPTLYNSPLHF
TRBJ1-1 | - | once | TRBV29-1 | TGCAGCGTGGAGTTTCGGGAGGACACTGAAGCTTTCTTT | CSVEFREDTEAFF
TRBJ2-7 | TRBD2 | - | TRBV7-2 | TGTGCCAGCAGCTTAGAGTCGACTAGCGGGGGCTACGAGCAGTACTTC | CASSLESTSGGYEQYF
TRBJ2-3 | TRBD2 | - | TRBV4-3 | TGCGCCAGCAGCCAAGAGGAGCGGGGGCAAGGCACAGATACGCAGTATTTT | CASSQEERGQGTDTQYF
TRBJ1-2 | TRBD1 | - | TRBV6-1 | TGTGCCAGCAGTACCCGAGGGGACAGGGATGGCTACACCTTC | CASSTRGDRDGYTF